Below, one T cell receptor (beta chain) is given with its context. Its antigen is currently unknown. The CDR3 covers 13 residues. The V end was cut by 6 bases, the J end by 3 bases, with 9 bases between. Germline CDR1 reads MNHNS; CDR2 reads SASEGT. This sample was included in a study of OX40 agonist ivuxolimab in advanced cancers. Findings and limits, study-wide: Averaging showed that CD8+ T cells had more expanded clones than CD4+ did.

Peripheral blood came from all dose cohorts at three timepoints. Sequenced by immunoSEQ multiplex PCR; TCRdb stores in-frame clones only, minus some. The sample has 75,000 to 95,000 clones, about 90% seen once. The specimen comprised CD4+ or CD8+ T cells sorted from blood, sampled in a trial of the OX40 agonist ivuxolimab. This receptor was obtained from an adult with an advanced solid tumor such as melanoma, head and neck, liver or kidney cancer. V usage is TRBV6-1 and J usage is TRBJ1-5, with D hard to call. CDR3 DNA: TGTGCCAGCAGCCTCCCCCACAATCAGCCCCAGCATTTT. Translating gives CASSLPHNQPQHF.